What follows are 3 T cell receptor beta chains derived from one specimen sequenced in a study of CD8 T cells in ankylosing spondylitis. TCRdb re-derived calls from the 5' RACE reads in MiXCR, one entry per CDR3 protein. The sample gives some 33,000 distinct CDR3 sequences, 13% to 15% of which show up once; roughly 36% is in the top ten. Material: blood. These receptors were obtained from a male donor with ankylosing spondylitis or in good health (not recorded which).

The J gene is TRBJ2-3, the V gene TRBV25-1; D unresolved. The CDR3 sequence is 12 residues long. Between the trimmed V and J ends, which lost 5 bases and 7 bases, there was a span of 10 bases. CDR1 and CDR2 (germline): MGHDK, SYGVNS. CDR3 sequence (DNA): TGTGCCAGCAGTCCGCTCGGCCATACGCAGTATTTT. Protein: CASSPLGHTQYF.

To note about this clonotype: The junction does not match germline at one end; this may be a read error. The V gene is TRBV7-6, the J gene TRBJ2-1, with 8 bases aligning to TRBD2. The CDR3 has 15 residues. The germline V gene encodes CDR1 SGHVS and CDR2 FNYEAQ. The CDR3 DNA is TGTGCCAGCAGCTTATTCGGGGGACTAGACAATGAGCAGCTCTTC. This codes for CASSLFGGLDNEQLF. The full variable domain, rest sourced from reference TRBV7-6 and TRBJ2-1, is GAGVSQSPRYKVTKRGQDVALRCDPISGHVSLYWYRQALGQGPEFLTYFNYEAQQDKSGLPNDRFSAERPEGSISTLTIQRTEQRDSAMYRCASSLFGGLDNEQLFGPGTRLTVL.

This clonotype was counted only a few times. The chain links TRBV9 to TRBJ1-3, with D uncertain. CDR1 and CDR2 from the germline V gene are SGDLS and YYNGEE. The V gene lost 0 bases and the J gene lost 0 bases, with 13 bases spanning the gap. CDR3 length: 17 residues. This chain's CDR3 is CASSVDEGLTSGNTIYF. DNA of the CDR3: TGTGCCAGCAGCGTAGATGAGGGCCTCACCTCTGGAAACACCATATATTTT.